This T cell receptor beta chain stems from a study of vaccination and CD4 T cells after COVID-19 (dated by TCRdb to the early 2020s). In terms of the full investigation: The convalescent cohort comprised six males and four females, including two Hispanic individuals, seven Caucasians, two Asians and one multiracial person. Two doses of either the Pfizer-BioNTech BNT162b2 vaccine (n=8) or the Moderna mRNA-1273 vaccine (n=2) were administered to participants. Post-COVID blood samples from convalescent patients were collected a median of around 100 days after diagnosis, with a range of roughly 35 to 170 days. Post-vaccine blood samples were taken a median of 72 days after the second vaccine dose, with a range of roughly 13 to 250 days. Overlapping spike peptide pools from SARS-CoV-2 and from the common cold coronaviruses HCoV-NL63, HCoV-OC43 and HCoV-229E were used as culture stimuli. Control cultures used a CEFX viral epitope pool as positive control, an HIV-1 Nef peptide pool as negative control, or no peptide. The spike-specific CD4+ TCR repertoire was compared before and after mRNA vaccination in 10 to 11 COVID-19 convalescent patients and a few infection-naive healthy vaccine recipients. At the TCR clonotype level, an earlier paper using these donors assessed memory CD4+ T cell crossreactivity between SARS-CoV-2 and common cold coronavirus spike proteins. The research as a whole found: In convalescent patients, nearly all vaccine-specific clones (304 of 307) were found to be mono-reactive for SARS-CoV-2 spike rather than cross-reactive with common cold coronaviruses. Although the median number of SARS-CoV-2-reactive clonotypes went up from fewer than 25 after infection to around 40 after vaccination, the increase was not significant. Relatively few convalescent patients were included in the study, and early timepoints after natural infection were not analyzed. Among the post-vaccine SARS-CoV-2-reactive clones in convalescent patients, a median around 86% showed up only after vaccination, which suggests vaccine-specific priming.

Within its sample, this clonotype is medium-sized (0.01 to 0.1%). Its antigen has not been determined. No much larger clone is present one base from it, and per-base qualities are unavailable. The sample's treatment or condition label, decoded: roughly 10-day PBMC culture with coronavirus spike peptide pools or control peptides (ViraFEST assay). CD4+ T cells from unexposed donors were collected before the COVID-19 pandemic (2011-2018). The ViraFEST assay was used in the study, in which antigen-specific T cells were expanded with peptide pools and expanded clonotypes were subsequently identified by TCR sequencing. Each well held 2 million or so PBMCs cultured in IMDM containing around 5% human AB serum and roughly 9.7 IU/ml IL-2, with 9 to 10 ug/ml peptide pools added. On days 3 and 7, half of the culture medium was replaced with fresh IL-2-containing medium. After around 11 days of culture, CD4+ T cells were isolated by negative selection using the EasySep CD4+ T cell isolation kit. As far as cell numbers permitted, CD4+ T cells from unexposed donors were tested for reactivity against SARS-CoV-2 S and N as well as four spike pools from common cold coronaviruses. Ficoll-Paque Plus gradient centrifugation was used to isolate PBMCs from whole blood, and the isolated PBMCs were then either used fresh or cryopreserved at -140C. Triplicate wells were generally used for each culture condition. The leukapheresis product used for the unexposed donors was purchased from a commercial source.

The CDR3 runs 14 residues from the cysteine to the phenylalanine. Just the 42-base CDR3 DNA is kept, in frame starting at base 1. In the germline V gene (reference sequence), CDR1 corresponds to DFQATT and CDR2 to SNEGSKA. Between the V and J ends, shortened by 3 bases and 2 bases respectively, the junction contains 13 bases. Libraries were built with PCR. TCR sequencing of DNA from cultured CD4+ T cells used the Oncomine TCR Beta short-read assay at the Johns Hopkins FTIC core. The QIAamp micro DNA kit was used to extract genomic DNA from the cultured CD4+ T cells. Oncomine TCR Beta libraries from cultured CD4+ T cells were pooled with unique dual indexes and sequenced on an Illumina iSeq 100. In the authors' own workflow: Non-productive sequences were removed, and CDR3s not starting with C, not ending with F or W, or shorter than 7 amino acids were discarded. The MANAFEST web application identified antigen-specific clonotypes by comparing peptide-stimulated wells against reference wells and other culture wells. To be called positive, a clone needed an FDR below 0.05, an odds ratio above 5, and a productive frequency above 0.1% in at least two of three replicate wells. Cross-reactive clonotypes were defined as significantly expanded in both SARS-CoV-2 spike wells and at least one common cold coronavirus spike condition. CDR3 homology was assessed with Levenshtein distances (stringdist) and unrooted phylogenetic trees (ape) in R version 3.6.1. TCRdb took the public reads, trimmed them with fastp at Q25, ran MiXCR for clone calling and kept in-frame beta chains. Duplicate CDR3 protein sequences are folded into a single record with the most common DNA and genes. The V and J calls reflect TCRdb's pipeline rather than the authors' work. The sample profile shows some 6,900 distinct CDR3 sequences; around a third of them were found once. Jointly, the top ten make up 11% of the sample.

The source of this sequence is a human donor in good health. The sample consisted of CD4+ T cells from blood, cultured in vitro. Recombination joined TRBV20-1 with TRBJ1-2, with no D gene named confidently. The DNA is as follows: TGCAGTGCTAGGCCCGGGCGAGGGAACTATGGCTACACCTTC. Its amino acids are CSARPGRGNYGYTF.